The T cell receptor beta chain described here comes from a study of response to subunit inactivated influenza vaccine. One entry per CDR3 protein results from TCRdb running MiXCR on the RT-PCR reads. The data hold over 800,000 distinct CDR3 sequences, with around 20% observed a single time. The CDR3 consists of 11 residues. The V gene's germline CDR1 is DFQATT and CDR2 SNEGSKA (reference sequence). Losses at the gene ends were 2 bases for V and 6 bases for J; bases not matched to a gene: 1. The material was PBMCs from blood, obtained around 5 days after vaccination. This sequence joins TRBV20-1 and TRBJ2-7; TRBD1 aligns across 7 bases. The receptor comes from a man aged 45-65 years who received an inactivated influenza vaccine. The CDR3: CSARYRGEQYF. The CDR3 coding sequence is TGCAGTGCTAGATACAGGGGCGAGCAGTACTTC.